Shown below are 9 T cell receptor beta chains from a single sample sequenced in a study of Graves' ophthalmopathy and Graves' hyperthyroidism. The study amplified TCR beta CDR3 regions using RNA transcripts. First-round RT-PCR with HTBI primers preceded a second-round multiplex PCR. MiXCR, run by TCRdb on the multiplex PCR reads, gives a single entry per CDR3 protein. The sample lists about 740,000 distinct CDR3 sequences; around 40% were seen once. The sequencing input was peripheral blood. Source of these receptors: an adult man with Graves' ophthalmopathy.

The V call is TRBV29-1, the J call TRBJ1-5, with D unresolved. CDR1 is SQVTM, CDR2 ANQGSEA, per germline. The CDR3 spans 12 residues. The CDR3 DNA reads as TGCAGTTTAGAGGAAACGTATCAGCCCCAGCATTTT. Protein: CSLEETYQPQHF.

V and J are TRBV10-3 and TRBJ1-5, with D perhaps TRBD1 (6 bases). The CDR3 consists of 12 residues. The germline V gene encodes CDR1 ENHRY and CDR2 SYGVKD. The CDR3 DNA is TGTGCAGTGGCTACAGGGAATCAGCCCCAGCATTTT. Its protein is CAVATGNQPQHF.

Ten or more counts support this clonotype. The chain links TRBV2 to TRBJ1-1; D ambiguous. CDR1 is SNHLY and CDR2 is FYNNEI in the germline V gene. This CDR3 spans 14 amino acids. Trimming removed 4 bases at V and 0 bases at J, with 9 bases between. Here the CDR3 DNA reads TGTGCCAGCAGTGTTAGGCGGATGAACACTGAAGCTTTCTTT. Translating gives CASSVRRMNTEAFF.

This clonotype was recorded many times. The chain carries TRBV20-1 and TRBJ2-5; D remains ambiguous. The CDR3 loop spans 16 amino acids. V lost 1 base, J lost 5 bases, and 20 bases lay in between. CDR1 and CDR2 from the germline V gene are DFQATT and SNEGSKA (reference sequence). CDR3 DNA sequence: TGCAGTGCTAGAGCTCTGGCCTCAGCAGTCGACGAGACCCAGTACTTC. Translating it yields CSARALASAVDETQYF.

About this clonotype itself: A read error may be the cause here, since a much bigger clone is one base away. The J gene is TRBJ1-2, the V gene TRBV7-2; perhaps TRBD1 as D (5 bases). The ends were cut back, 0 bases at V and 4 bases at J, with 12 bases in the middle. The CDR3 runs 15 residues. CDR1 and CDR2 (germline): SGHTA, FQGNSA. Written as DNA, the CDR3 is TGTGCCAGCAGCTTAGCGTCCAGGGCTAGCTATGGCTACACCTTC. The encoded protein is CASSLASRASYGYTF. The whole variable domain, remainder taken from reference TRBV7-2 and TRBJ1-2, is GAGVSQSPSNKVTEKGKDVELRCDPISGHTALYWYRQSLGQGLEFLIYFQGNSAPDKSGLPSDRFSAERTGGSVSTLTIQRTQQEDSAVYLCASSLASRASYGYTFGSGTRLTVV.

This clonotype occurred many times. CDR3 bases: TGTGCCACCAGTGATCTGGGGCGTGGGCCCCAGCATTTT. Protein product: CATSDLGRGPQHF. The chain is built from TRBV24-1 and TRBJ1-5; D is possibly TRBD1 (5 bases). Germline lookup yields CDR1 KGHDR and CDR2 SFDVKD. The CDR3 runs 13 residues. Trimming cost V 3 bases and J 9 bases, with 11 bases left between them.

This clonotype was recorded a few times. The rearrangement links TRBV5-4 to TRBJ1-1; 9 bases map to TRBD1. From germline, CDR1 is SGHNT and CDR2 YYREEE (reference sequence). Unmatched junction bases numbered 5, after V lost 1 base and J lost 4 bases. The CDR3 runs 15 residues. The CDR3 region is CASSLKQGASTEAFF. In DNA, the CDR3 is TGTGCCAGCAGCTTGAAACAGGGGGCAAGCACTGAAGCTTTCTTT.

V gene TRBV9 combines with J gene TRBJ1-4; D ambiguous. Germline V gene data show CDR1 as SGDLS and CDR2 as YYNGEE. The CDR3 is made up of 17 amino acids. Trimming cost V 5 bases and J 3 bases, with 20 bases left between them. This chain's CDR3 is CASSYSFRETPNEKLFF. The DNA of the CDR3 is TGTGCCAGCAGTTACTCTTTTCGGGAAACACCTAATGAAAAACTGTTTTTT.

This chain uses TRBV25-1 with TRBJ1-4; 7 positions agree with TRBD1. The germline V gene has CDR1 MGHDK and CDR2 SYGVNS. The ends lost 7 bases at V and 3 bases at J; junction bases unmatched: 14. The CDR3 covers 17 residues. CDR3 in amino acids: CASMGRGSFGANEKLFF. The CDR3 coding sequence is TGTGCCAGCATGGGCAGGGGGTCATTCGGCGCTAATGAAAAACTGTTTTTT.